The sequence of this TCR beta chain was determined in a study of blood T cell repertoires in COVID-19. Participants' reported clinical history set cohort assignment. TCRdb keeps only in-frame clones here, not all; method: immunoSEQ multiplex PCR. The sample lists roughly 200,000 clones; approximately 75% were seen once. The TCR originated in a man in his forties who had recovered from COVID-19. Sequencing was performed on PBMCs or T cells enriched from blood (not recorded which).

CDR3 residues: CASRQDSEAFF. CDR3 sequence (DNA): TGTGCCAGCAGACAGGACAGTGAAGCTTTCTTT. The V gene is TRBV7-9, the J gene TRBJ1-1; a possible D gene is TRBD1 (6 bases). V lost 6 bases and J 7 bases, leaving 9 bases between the germline ends. This CDR3 is 11 amino acids long. In germline, CDR1 is SEHNR, CDR2 FQNEAQ (reference sequence).